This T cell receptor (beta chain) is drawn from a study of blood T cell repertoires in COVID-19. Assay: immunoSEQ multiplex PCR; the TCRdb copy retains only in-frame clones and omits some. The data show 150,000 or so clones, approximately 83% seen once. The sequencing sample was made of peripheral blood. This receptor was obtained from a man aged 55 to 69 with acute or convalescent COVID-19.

The CDR3 DNA sequence: TGTGCCACCACGACAGGGAACTATGGCTACACCTTC. Its protein is CATTTGNYGYTF. The gene calls are TRBV28 and TRBJ1-2; TRBD1 aligns across 7 bases. Per the germline V gene, CDR1 is MDHEN and CDR2 is SYDVKM. This CDR3 spans 12 amino acids. Trimming cost V 10 bases and J 2 bases; bases outside gene matches: 4.